This passage covers 19 T cell receptor beta chains from one sample sequenced in a study of T-cell reconstitution after alpha-beta-depleted transplantation in children. Preparation of the TCRbeta library used unique molecular identifiers. TCRdb reprocessed the PCR reads with MiXCR, giving one entry per CDR3 protein. The sample shows just over 350,000 distinct CDR3 sequences, 10% to 15% of them seen only once. Sequencing was performed on PBMCs, taken from the stem cell graft. The receptors were gathered from a human donor who donated a stem cell graft to a child with Fanconi anemia.

The J gene is TRBJ2-7, the V gene TRBV10-3; D might be TRBD2 (5 bases). V shed 7 bases and J shed 6 bases, with 16 bases lying between them. CDR1 is ENHRY and CDR2 is SYGVKD in the germline V gene. The CDR3 runs to 13 residues. The CDR3 loop reads CAIKGFGKLEQYV. The CDR3 DNA reads TGTGCCATCAAGGGCTTCGGGAAACTCGAGCAGTACGTC.

This clonotype was counted at least ten times. V usage is TRBV7-8 and J usage is TRBJ2-2, with TRBD2 as a possible D gene (7 bases). In germline, CDR1 is SGHVS, CDR2 FQNEAQ. The CDR3 extends over 15 amino acids. Deletions cut 3 bases from V and 1 base from J, with 9 bases between. The CDR3 DNA reads as TGTGCCAGCAGCTTGAGGGGGGGGAACACCGGGGAGCTGTTTTTT. This codes for CASSLRGGNTGELFF.

Remarks on this clonotype: The germline gene is not matched at one end of the junction; a read error may be the cause. The chain carries TRBV3-1 and TRBJ2-1, with D possibly being TRBD1 (7 bases). Germline lookup yields CDR1 LGHDT and CDR2 YNNKEL (reference sequence). The CDR3 contains 18 residues. The CDR3: CASSKDDLGRGAYNEQFF. The CDR3 coding sequence is TGTGCCAGCAGCAAAGACGACTTGGGCAGGGGGGCCTACAATGAGCAGTTCTTC.

The V call is TRBV3-1, the J call TRBJ2-5, with D hard to call. The length of the CDR3 is 15 residues. Germline V gene lookup returns CDR1 LGHDT and CDR2 YNNKEL (reference sequence). Trimming removed 0 bases at V and 3 bases at J, with 11 bases between. The CDR3 DNA follows: TGTGCCAGCAGCCAAGATGACCAGGCAAAAGAGACCCAGTACTTC. This sequence encodes CASSQDDQAKETQYF.

The V gene is TRBV27, the J gene TRBJ2-3, with 8 bases lining up with TRBD2. The V segment lost 5 bases and the J segment 1 base; nucleotides outside the gene matches: 8. This CDR3 is 16 amino acids long. Germline CDR1 MNHEY, CDR2 SMNVEV (reference sequence). CDR3 nucleotide sequence: TGTGCCAGCAGTCCACAGCGGGGGTATGGCACAGATACGCAGTATTTT. This codes for CASSPQRGYGTDTQYF.

The V call is TRBV9, the J call TRBJ2-1, with D perhaps matching TRBD1 or TRBD2 (5 bases each). This CDR3 region has 14 residues. The ends were cut back, 3 bases at V and 6 bases at J, with 13 bases in the middle. Germline V gene lookup returns CDR1 SGDLS and CDR2 YYNGEE. For the CDR3, the DNA is TGTGCCAGCAGCGCGGGACCGAGGGTCAATGAGCAGTTCTTC. Amino acid sequence: CASSAGPRVNEQFF. Variable domain in full (rest from reference TRBV9 and TRBJ2-1): DSGVTQTPKHLITATGQRVTLRCSPRSGDLSVYWYQQSLDQGLQFLIQYYNGEERAKGNILERFSAQQFPDLHSELNLSSLELGDSALYFCASSAGPRVNEQFFGPGTRLTVL.

The V call is TRBV6-5, the J call TRBJ2-2; D is unclear. V shed 6 bases and J shed 8 bases, with 10 bases lying between them. There are 12 residues in the CDR3. From germline, CDR1 is MNHEY and CDR2 SVGAGI. The chain's CDR3 is CASSRVGGELFF. Written as DNA, the CDR3 is TGTGCCAGCAGCCGCGTTGGGGGGGAGCTGTTTTTT.

This chain connects TRBV5-6 to TRBJ2-5, with D uncertain. V dropped 3 bases and J dropped 5 bases, with 20 bases sitting between them. The CDR3 covers 16 residues. Looked up from germline, CDR1 is SGHDT and CDR2 is YYEEEE. CDR3 sequence: CASSSLGRRNEETQYF. The CDR3 nucleotides read TGTGCCAGCAGCTCTTTAGGACGGCGCAATGAGGAGACCCAGTACTTC.

This chain joins TRBV11-2 and TRBJ1-2; D ambiguous. Germline V gives CDR1 SGHAT, CDR2 FQNNGV. The ends were cut back, 2 bases at V and 2 bases at J, with 18 bases in the middle. The CDR3 loop spans 17 amino acids. The DNA of the CDR3 is TGTGCCAGCAGCTTAAATCCCCCCGGTGGAGAGAACTATGGCTACACCTTC. This encodes CASSLNPPGGENYGYTF.

This clonotype was seen many times. The chain links TRBV6-1 to TRBJ1-1; TRBD1 aligns across 8 bases. The CDR3 is 14 amino acids. The junction had 1 base not matched to a gene; V was cut back by 1 base and J by 3 bases. Per the germline V gene, CDR1 is MNHNS and CDR2 is SASEGT. The CDR3 bases are TGTGCCAGCAGTGAAGAGGACAGGGACACTGAAGCTTTCTTT. Amino acids: CASSEEDRDTEAFF.

The chain is built from TRBV7-2 and TRBJ1-6; D is ambiguous. The CDR3 has 15 amino acids. Trimming took off 5 bases at V and 2 bases at J, with 10 bases between the two ends. Germline-derived CDR1 and CDR2 are SGHTA and FQGNSA. For the CDR3, the DNA is TGTGCCAGCAGCCGCGGTTGGGCCTATAATTCACCCCTCCACTTT. It is translated as CASSRGWAYNSPLHF. The entire variable domain, with the rest obtained from reference TRBV7-2 and TRBJ1-6, is as follows: GAGVSQSPSNKVTEKGKDVELRCDPISGHTALYWYRQSLGQGLEFLIYFQGNSAPDKSGLPSDRFSAERTGGSVSTLTIQRTQQEDSAVYLCASSRGWAYNSPLHFGNGTRLTVT.

This clonotype has a handful of counts. V usage is TRBV12-3 or TRBV12-4 and J usage is TRBJ1-6; D unresolved. The CDR3 covers 13 residues. Trimming pared 3 bases from V and 8 bases from J, leaving 8 bases between. The CDR3 protein is CASSFEQHSPLHF. CDR3 sequence (DNA): TGTGCCAGCAGTTTCGAGCAGCATTCACCCCTCCACTTT.

The sample holds many counts of this clonotype. The chain uses TRBV7-8 and TRBJ1-3; D unclear. The CDR3 is made up of 14 amino acids. Trimming removed 1 base from V and 2 bases from J, with 6 bases in between. Germline values: CDR1 SGHVS, CDR2 FQNEAQ. The CDR3 is CASSLEQAGNTIYF. The CDR3 DNA is TGTGCCAGCAGCTTAGAACAAGCTGGAAACACCATATATTTT.

The rearrangement joins TRBV12-3 or TRBV12-4 to TRBJ2-3; weak D call: TRBD2 (7 bases). This CDR3 is built from 16 residues. Deletions cut 6 bases from V and 5 bases from J, with 21 bases between. This chain's CDR3 is CASRRDFRGGGDTQYF. The CDR3 region has the DNA TGTGCCAGCAGGCGGGACTTTAGGGGGGGCGGAGATACGCAGTATTTT.

Many counts were recorded for this clonotype. The V call is TRBV7-9, the J call TRBJ1-1, with D uncertain. Trimming removed 3 bases from V and 1 base from J, with 6 bases in between. The CDR3 extends over 13 amino acids. Germline-derived CDR1 and CDR2 are SEHNR and FQNEAQ (reference sequence). The CDR3, as DNA: TGTGCCAGCAGCTTTCTCACGAACACTGAAGCTTTCTTT. Its protein is CASSFLTNTEAFF.

The chain combines TRBV5-1 with TRBJ1-1; D possibly corresponds to TRBD1 (5 bases). V lost 3 bases to trimming and J lost 4 bases, with 10 bases between them. CDR3 length: 13 amino acids. Germline V CDR1 and CDR2: SGHRS, YFSETQ. The CDR3 DNA follows: TGCGCCAGCAGCTGGGGGGGGACCACTGAAGCTTTCTTT. Translated, it gives CASSWGGTTEAFF.

This clonotype appeared many times. V is TRBV12-3 or TRBV12-4 and J is TRBJ2-2, with a weak D call TRBD1 (6 bases). This CDR3 region has 13 residues. Trimming pared 9 bases from V and 8 bases from J, leaving 16 bases between. The CDR3 spells CASDRTGAGELFF. In DNA form, the CDR3 reads TGTGCCAGTGACAGGACCGGGGCGGGGGAGCTGTTTTTT.

This clonotype was observed many times. The CDR3 DNA follows: TGTGCCAGCACGGCGGGGCTAACCTACGAGCAGTACGTC. Translated: CASTAGLTYEQYV. The gene calls are TRBV27 and TRBJ2-7; TRBD2 might be the D (6 bases). V was pared by 7 bases and J by 2 bases, with 12 bases between. Germline V gene lookup returns CDR1 MNHEY and CDR2 SMNVEV (reference sequence). This CDR3 has 13 amino acids.

This clonotype was found many times. The rearrangement joins TRBV3-1 to TRBJ1-3, with D hard to call. V lost 8 bases and J lost 3, with 8 bases in between. The CDR3 totals 12 residues. CDR1 and CDR2 from the germline V gene are LGHDT and YNNKEL (reference sequence). CDR3 in amino acids: CASLSIGNTIYF. The CDR3 DNA reads as TGTGCCAGCCTCTCCATTGGAAACACCATATATTTT.